The 24 T cell receptor beta chains below were found in one sample sequenced in a study of blood T cells in healthy people across ages. Sample-barcoded 5' priming and a J-beta primer mix drove a second PCR of 7 to 11 cycles. TCRdb reprocessed the 5' RACE reads via MiXCR and lists one record per CDR3 protein. This sample yields 760,000 or so distinct CDR3 sequences, of which approximately 25% are seen a single time; 9.4% belongs to the top ten. The sample also formed part of further work on T cells of mothers and their children.

Material: blood. The receptor source for this set is a boy aged 5-17 years in good health.

The table lists this clonotype with a few counts. The junction does not match germline at one end; this may be a read error. The V call is TRBV7-9, the J call TRBJ1-2; 9 nucleotides agree with TRBD1. This CDR3 has 16 amino acids. Germline CDR1 SEHNR, CDR2 FQNEAQ (reference sequence). The CDR3 DNA follows: TGTGCCAGCAGCTCAAAAAGGGACAGGGAATACTATGGCTGCACCTTC. Translation: CASSSKRDREYYGCTF.

This clonotype was observed a handful of times. The chain links TRBV27 to TRBJ1-4; 12 nucleotides align to TRBD1. J gave up 6 bases and V 8 bases, and 10 bases lay outside the gene matches. CDR3 length: 16 amino acids. Germline V CDR1 and CDR2: MNHEY, SMNVEV (reference sequence). CDR3: CASSPGTGGRYEKLFF. CDR3 sequence (DNA): TGTGCCAGCTCCCCCGGGACAGGGGGCCGGTATGAAAAACTGTTTTTT.

This clonotype has just one count. As DNA, the CDR3 is TGTGCCAGCAGCCTAGGCAGCGGGACCGCAGATACGCAGTATTTT. Amino acids: CASSLGSGTADTQYF. This chain connects TRBV9 to TRBJ2-3, with 7 bases that match TRBD2. The germline gives CDR1 SGDLS, CDR2 YYNGEE. This CDR3 is 15 amino acids long. The ends lost 4 bases at V and 4 bases at J; junction bases unmatched: 9.

The chain employs TRBV20-1 and TRBJ1-4; 8 bases map to TRBD1. The CDR3 has 14 residues. V was clipped by 6 bases and J by 0 bases; unmatched bases: 3. CDR1 is DFQATT, CDR2 SNEGSKA, per germline (reference sequence). The CDR3 spells CSALQGATNEKLFF. As DNA, the CDR3 is TGCAGTGCCCTACAGGGGGCAACTAATGAAAAACTGTTTTTT.

The chain has TRBV12-5 and TRBJ2-3; 7 nucleotides align to TRBD2. The germline V gene has CDR1 LGHNT and CDR2 FRNRAP. The CDR3 covers 17 residues. J was trimmed by 6 bases and V by 4 bases; bases with no gene match: 16. The CDR3 bases are TGTGCTAGTGGTTCCCCAAGCGAGCGGGGATTGCGCGATACGCAGTATTTT. Amino acid sequence: CASGSPSERGLRDTQYF.

CDR3 sequence: CASSYGYGAGGTEAFF. As DNA, the CDR3 is TGTGCCAGCAGTTACGGGTATGGGGCGGGAGGAACTGAAGCTTTCTTT. The V gene is TRBV6-5, the J gene TRBJ1-1, with a possible D match to TRBD1 (5 bases). Deletions cut 2 bases from V and 5 bases from J, with 18 bases between. Germline lookup yields CDR1 MNHEY and CDR2 SVGAGI. The CDR3 is made up of 16 amino acids.

The gene calls are TRBV20-1 and TRBJ1-1, with a tentative D call TRBD1 (5 bases). CDR1 and CDR2 (germline): DFQATT, SNEGSKA (reference sequence). Trimming left V 1 base short and J 6 bases short, with 18 bases between. The CDR3 contains 15 residues. Written as DNA, the CDR3 is TGCAGTGCTAGAGTCCCCGGGGCGCGAGACGCTGAAGCTTTCTTT. Its protein product is CSARVPGARDAEAFF.

In its sample, this clonotype was seen a few times. The junction shows a germline mismatch at one end, possibly a read error. This chain joins TRBV12-3 or TRBV12-4 and TRBJ1-3; D not certain. This CDR3 has 13 amino acids. The CDR3 region is CASSSQIGDTIYF. The CDR3 bases are TGTGCCAGCAGTTCTCAGATTGGAGACACCATATATTTT.

This clonotype was observed once. The chain has TRBV7-6 and TRBJ2-5; tentative D call: TRBD1 (6 bases). The CDR3 extends over 15 amino acids. V was pared by 3 bases and J by 5 bases, with 16 bases between. Germline V gives CDR1 SGHVS, CDR2 FNYEAQ. Here the CDR3 DNA reads TGTGCCAGCAGCTTTCATACAGGGAAAATGGAGACCCAGTACTTC. Translating it yields CASSFHTGKMETQYF.

This clonotype was counted only a few times. The V call is TRBV10-3, the J call TRBJ2-4, with D hard to call. CDR3 size: 13 residues. Trimming shortened V by 2 bases and J by 6 bases, and 8 bases separated the two germline ends. Germline CDR1 ENHRY, CDR2 SYGVKD. The CDR3 loop reads CAISEASLNIQYF. CDR3 DNA sequence: TGTGCCATCAGTGAGGCTAGTTTAAACATTCAGTACTTC.

Only a few counts were recorded for this clonotype. One end of the junction fails to match germline, which may point to a read error. This rearrangement joins TRBV5-1 to TRBJ2-5; 7 bases map to TRBD2. Germline-derived CDR1 and CDR2 are SGHRS and YFSETQ. This CDR3 comprises 14 residues. The DNA for the CDR3 is TGCGCCAACAGCCAGCGGGACTTCAAAGAGACCCAGTACTTC. Translation: CANSQRDFKETQYF.

On this clonotype: Since no conserved phenylalanine or tryptophan closes the CDR3, a read error is the likely cause. The chain recombines TRBV7-9 with TRBJ1-2, with a possible D match to TRBD1 (6 bases). This CDR3 is built from 13 residues. V lost 4 bases and J 8 bases, leaving 14 bases between the germline ends. Germline-derived CDR1 and CDR2 are SEHNR and FQNEAQ (reference sequence). CDR3 in DNA: TGTGCCAGCAGCTCACCGGGACATGAAGGCTACACCCTC. This gives the protein CASSSPGHEGYTL.

The chain links TRBV27 to TRBJ1-1; D is possibly TRBD1 (6 bases). The germline V gene encodes CDR1 MNHEY and CDR2 SMNVEV (reference sequence). CDR3 length: 13 residues. Trimming left V 0 bases short and J 7 bases short, with 9 bases between. In DNA, the CDR3 is TGTGCCAGCAGTTTATCAGGACAGCTTGAAGCTTTCTTT. Protein sequence: CASSLSGQLEAFF.

The chain recombines TRBV28 with TRBJ2-7, with a tentative D call TRBD2 (11 bases). This CDR3 is 17 amino acids long. Germline lookup yields CDR1 MDHEN and CDR2 SYDVKM. Trimming left V 6 bases short and J 5 bases short, with 26 bases between. The CDR3 coding sequence is TGTGCCAGCAGGACAGGGGGCCCGCTAGCGGGAGGCAACGAGCAGTACTTC. Its protein product is CASRTGGPLAGGNEQYF.

J is TRBJ2-1 and V is TRBV5-1; a weak D match, TRBD1 (6 bases). CDR1 and CDR2 (germline): SGHRS, YFSETQ. The CDR3 extends over 16 amino acids. V lost 0 bases, J lost 9 bases, and 19 bases lay in between. CDR3 DNA: TGCGCCAGCAGCTTGGAGGCATTTGCAGGGGTCGGTGAGCAGTTCTTC. Protein: CASSLEAFAGVGEQFF.

This clonotype was picked up a small number of times. This chain connects TRBV3-1 to TRBJ2-1, with D perhaps given as TRBD1 or TRBD2 (6 bases each). Trimming left V 1 base short and J 2 bases short, with 18 bases between. Germline lookup yields CDR1 LGHDT and CDR2 YNNKEL (reference sequence). The CDR3 totals 18 residues. The CDR3 bases are TGTGCCAGCAGCCAAGGGGGGGCCGTGTCTATCGCCTACAATGAGCAGTTCTTC. Amino acids: CASSQGGAVSIAYNEQFF.

The CDR3 spells CASTPSGHAYEQYF. The CDR3 bases are TGCGCCAGCACCCCGAGCGGGCATGCCTACGAGCAGTACTTC. V is TRBV5-1 and J is TRBJ2-7, with TRBD2 as a possible D gene (6 bases). The CDR3 is 14 residues long. With 6 bases removed from V and 2 bases from J, the gap between germline ends came to 15 bases. Germline CDR1 reads SGHRS; CDR2 reads YFSETQ. Using reference TRBV5-1 and TRBJ2-7 for the parts outside the CDR3, the full variable domain is KAGVTQTPRYLIKTRGQQVTLSCSPISGHRSVSWYQQTPGQGLQFLFEYFSETQRNKGNFPGRFSGRQFSNSRSEMNVSTLELGDSALYLCASTPSGHAYEQYFGPGTRLTVT.

This clonotype has only a few counts. The chain recombines TRBV28 with TRBJ1-5, with 12 nucleotides matching TRBD1. CDR1 and CDR2 from the germline V gene are MDHEN and SYDVKM. The junction had 9 bases not matched to a gene; V was cut back by 6 bases and J by 6 bases. CDR3 length: 16 amino acids. The CDR3 protein is CASRLGTGGEGQPQHF. CDR3 in DNA: TGTGCCAGCAGACTTGGGACAGGGGGCGAGGGTCAGCCCCAGCATTTT.

The V and J genes are TRBV29-1 and TRBJ2-1; no firm D call. V gave up 3 bases and J gave up 0 bases, with 9 bases separating them. The CDR3 has 14 residues. In germline, CDR1 is SQVTM, CDR2 ANQGSEA. The CDR3 DNA follows: TGCAGCGTTGACGGGTCCGGCTCCTACAATGAGCAGTTCTTC. It codes for CSVDGSGSYNEQFF.

This clonotype showed up just a few times. V is TRBV12-3 or TRBV12-4 and J is TRBJ2-3, with TRBD1 identical over 8 bases. This CDR3 contains 15 residues. V shed 6 bases and J 4 bases; nucleotides not matched to a gene: 9. The CDR3 nucleotides read TGTGCCAGCAGCTTGAACAGGGGGGCAGCAGATACGCAGTATTTT. It codes for CASSLNRGAADTQYF.

A few counts support this clonotype. J is TRBJ1-6 and V is TRBV28, with 7 bases matching TRBD1. The V segment lost 4 bases and the J segment 4 bases; nucleotides outside the gene matches: 7. Germline assignment: CDR1 MDHEN and CDR2 SYDVKM. CDR3 length: 16 residues. The CDR3 reads CASSWDSQSYNSPLHF. The CDR3 region has the DNA TGTGCCAGCAGTTGGGACAGCCAAAGTTATAATTCACCCCTCCACTTT. The variable domain in full, with the rest retrieved from reference TRBV28 and TRBJ1-6, is DVKVTQSSRYLVKRTGEKVFLECVQDMDHENMFWYRQDPGLGLRLIYFSYDVKMKEKGDIPEGYSVSREKKERFSLILESASTNQTSMYLCASSWDSQSYNSPLHFGNGTRLTVT.

This clonotype was seen repeatedly, ten times or more. V usage is TRBV7-9 and J usage is TRBJ2-5, with D unresolved. The CDR3 spans 13 residues. V gave up 5 bases and J gave up 5 bases, with 12 bases separating them. From germline, CDR1 is SEHNR and CDR2 FQNEAQ (reference sequence). CDR3 residues: CASSPALGETQYF. The CDR3 DNA sequence: TGTGCCAGCAGCCCGGCGCTCGGTGAGACCCAGTACTTC.

The rearrangement joins TRBV29-1 to TRBJ2-1; the D gene could be TRBD1 or TRBD2 (5 bases each). Germline loops: CDR1 SQVTM, CDR2 ANQGSEA. The CDR3 is 12 amino acids. V was trimmed by 6 bases and J by 5 bases, leaving 11 bases between them. The CDR3 here is CSVVRGDNEQFF. The CDR3 DNA is TGCAGCGTGGTACGAGGGGACAATGAGCAGTTCTTC.

This chain uses TRBV29-1 with TRBJ2-3, with D unresolved. Trimming took off 4 bases at V and 5 bases at J, with 10 bases between the two ends. CDR3 length: 12 amino acids. CDR1 is SQVTM and CDR2 is ANQGSEA in the germline V gene. For the CDR3, the DNA is TGCAGCGTTGTTGGCCCCGGAGATACGCAGTATTTT. Its protein product is CSVVGPGDTQYF.